This T cell receptor (beta chain) came from a study of brain T cells in children with intractable seizures. Produced via immunoSEQ multiplex PCR; TCRdb's table is partial and in-frame only. The repertoire has 340,000 or so clones, over 90% of them found once; the top ten carry 5% to 7%. Findings of the study overall: Pre-surgery blood may have been undersampled, hiding some clones. Viral specificity was inferred only from CDR3 similarity; HCMV serostatus was unknown.

Regarding time point: blood from clinic visit 5 months post-surgery; TSC patient then seizure free. Sequencing was limited to surgery cases with top T cell transcript signatures in brain tissue. Before surgery, patients took at least one anti-epileptic drug. The germline gives CDR1 SEHNR, CDR2 FQNEAQ (reference sequence). The V and J ends lost 1 base and 6 bases respectively, with 12 bases between them. This CDR3 spans 15 amino acids. Only a few counts were recorded for this clone. Its target is not known. This sample comprised peripheral blood, obtained roughly 5 months after surgery. The V and J genes are TRBV7-9 and TRBJ2-2; tentatively, D is TRBD1 (5 bases). This TCR was sampled from a boy less than two years old with tuberous sclerosis and intractable seizures. The CDR3 region is CASSLGGLDAGELFF. The DNA for the CDR3 is TGTGCCAGCAGCTTAGGGGGCCTGGACGCCGGGGAGCTGTTTTTT.